This is a list of T cell receptor beta chains from one sample in a study of shared clonotypes between healthy human individuals. Repertoires were generated with immunoSEQ multiplex PCR, while TCRdb's copy carries only in-frame clones and drops some. The sample gives around 1.9 million clones, just over 90% of which show up once; over 1.5% is in the top ten. Sequenced sample: naive CD8+ T cells from PBMCs. These receptors all stem from a man between 18 and 29 years old in good health. Some clones in this sample may be carry-over from other donors' samples. CDR3s include the opening cysteine and the closing phenylalanine or tryptophan. Each record gives: D gene, clone size, J gene, V gene, CDR3 DNA, CDR3 protein. The D gene is left open where the match is weak. Not every row has a clone size; where given, it reads once, few, many or a size class.

. . TRBJ2-2 TRBV27 TGTGCCAGCAGTTTCAGGCGGGCCCACACCGGGGAGCTGTTTTTT CASSFRRAHTGELFF
. . TRBJ1-5 TRBV7-9 TGTGCCAGCAGCTTTCCCCTTGGGCAGCCCCAGCATTTT CASSFPLGQPQHF
. once TRBJ2-7 TRBV27 TGTGCCAGCAGTTTGACTCGGACGAACTACGAGCAGTACTTC CASSLTRTNYEQYF
. . TRBJ1-1 TRBV9 TGTGCCAGCAGCGTAGACACTAAGGAAGCTTTCTTT CASSVDTKEAFF
. . TRBJ2-5 TRBV27 TGTGCCAGCAGTACAGGGCGCGGCGAGACCCAGTACTTC CASSTGRGETQYF
. . TRBJ2-5 TRBV6-5 TGTGCCAGCAGTTACCGGGTAGGAGGGGAGCAGTACTTC CASSYRVGGEQYF
TRBD2 . TRBJ2-1 TRBV12-5 TGTGCTAGTGGTTTGGGGCTAGCGGGAGTGAATGAGCAGTTCTTC CASGLGLAGVNEQFF
. . TRBJ2-3 TRBV11-2 TGTGCCAGCGGCAAGACACATTACTTTAAAGATACGCAGTATTTT CASGKTHYFKDTQYF
TRBD1 . TRBJ1-2 TRBV9 TGTGCCAGCAGCGAGACAGGGAAGGGATATGGCTACACCTTC CASSETGKGYGYTF
. few TRBJ1-1 TRBV28 TGTGCCAGCAGTTTTCAGGGCCATAACACTGAAGCTTTCTTT CASSFQGHNTEAFF
. . TRBJ1-6 TRBV10-3 TGTGCCACGCAACAGGACTATAATTCACCCCTCCACTTT CATQQDYNSPLHF
TRBD1 once TRBJ2-7 TRBV9 TGTGCCAGCAGCGTAGCCCAGGGGGCCTCCTACGAGCAGTACTTC CASSVAQGASYEQYF
. . TRBJ1-5 TRBV28 TGTGCCAGCCGCAGACCGGGTAGCAATCAGCCCCAGCATTTT CASRRPGSNQPQHF
. . TRBJ2-1 TRBV25-1 TGTGCCAGCAGTGAATGGTCCACGGGAGCTGAGCAGTTCTTC CASSEWSTGAEQFF
TRBD1 few TRBJ1-1 TRBV2 TGTGCCAGCAGTGAAGGGACAGGGCTTGCTGAAGCTTTCTTT CASSEGTGLAEAFF
TRBD2 . TRBJ2-7 TRBV11-2 TGTGCCAGCAGCTCGCGCACTCGACTAGCGGGACACTACGAGCAGTACTTC CASSSRTRLAGHYEQYF
TRBD2 . TRBJ2-3 TRBV4-2 TGTGCCAGCCCCCCGGGGCTAGCGGGAGAAGGAGATACGCAGTATTTT CASPPGLAGEGDTQYF
TRBD1 . TRBJ2-3 TRBV6-5 TGTGCCAGCAGTGACAGGGGCCCAGATACGCAGTATTTT CASSDRGPDTQYF
. . TRBJ2-2 TRBV7-9 TGTGCCAGCAGCCAATCTCAGGGGAACACCGGGGAGCTGTTTTTT CASSQSQGNTGELFF
TRBD1 . TRBJ1-1 TRBV7-8 TGTGCCAGCAGCGCGACAGGGTACACTGAAGCTTTCTTT CASSATGYTEAFF
TRBD2 . TRBJ2-5 TRBV11-2 TGTGCCAGCAGCCCTTACCTCCGACTAGCGGGAGAAGAGACCCAGTACTTC CASSPYLRLAGEETQYF
TRBD1 . TRBJ2-4 TRBV7-9 TGTGCCAGCAGCTTAAAGGGGGCGGACATTCAGTACTTC CASSLKGADIQYF
. . TRBJ2-1 TRBV6-5 TGTGCCAGCAGCCTCCTCCCTAGCAATGAGCAGTTCTTC CASSLLPSNEQFF
. . TRBJ2-7 TRBV7-6 TGTGCCAGCAGCTCGGGGTCCGAGCAGTACTTC CASSSGSEQYF
TRBD1 . TRBJ2-1 TRBV28 TGTGCCAGTTCCCCGGGACAGGGGTACAATGAGCAGTTCTTC CASSPGQGYNEQFF
. . TRBJ2-2 TRBV6-5 TGTGCCTCGACCTCCGGGGCCGGGGAGCTGTTTTTT CASTSGAGELFF
. . TRBJ2-1 TRBV10-1 TGCGCCAGCCCCTTAGCGAACTACAATGAGCAGTTCTTC CASPLANYNEQFF
TRBD2 once TRBJ2-7 TRBV7-6 TGTGCCAGCAGCTTAGTCCCTACTAGCGACGAGCAGTACTTC CASSLVPTSDEQYF
. . TRBJ2-7 TRBV7-6 TGTGCCAGCAGCTTAAAGGGGGAGTCTTACGAGCAGTACTTC CASSLKGESYEQYF
. once TRBJ2-3 TRBV29-1 TGCAGCATCGTGGGTGAGAACACAGATACGCAGTATTTT CSIVGENTDTQYF
TRBD2 . TRBJ2-7 TRBV14 TGTGCCAGCAGCCAAGTATTGCTAGCGGGATACTACGAGCAGTACTTC CASSQVLLAGYYEQYF
TRBD2 . TRBJ2-2 TRBV11-2 TGTGCCAGCAGCTCTAGCGGAGGACCCCTAAGGGGGGAGCTGTTTTTT CASSSSGGPLRGELFF
. . TRBJ1-1 TRBV28 TGTGCCAGCAGTCTGCCCCTCAGGGGGAACACTGAAGCTTTCTTT CASSLPLRGNTEAFF
. . TRBJ1-4 TRBV7-3 TGTGCCAGCAGCCCCATAAGGGTTAATGAAAAACTGTTTTTT CASSPIRVNEKLFF
. . TRBJ1-2 TRBV5-6 TGTGCCAGCAGCCGTAGCCTGGAGTCAGGCGTCTATGGCTACACCTTC CASSRSLESGVYGYTF
TRBD2 once TRBJ2-1 TRBV10-3 TGTGCCATCAGTGAGTCCCTAGCGGGAGGGGATGAGCAGTTCTTC CAISESLAGGDEQFF
TRBD2 . TRBJ2-7 TRBV4-1 TGCGCCAGCAGCCCCGGGACTAGAACACCCGAGCAGTACTTC CASSPGTRTPEQYF
TRBD2 . TRBJ2-2 TRBV4-1 TGCGCCAGCAGCCCCGTACTAGCGGGAGCTGGCACCGGGGAGCTGTTTTTT CASSPVLAGAGTGELFF
. . TRBJ1-2 TRBV6-1 TGTGCCAGCATTGCTTGGGGGGCACCTAACTATGGCTACACCTTC CASIAWGAPNYGYTF
. few TRBJ2-2 TRBV7-9 TGTGCCAGCAGCTCTCCCGGGGAGCTGTTTTTT CASSSPGELFF
. once TRBJ2-1 TRBV7-9 TGTGCCAGCAGCTTAATGGAGGCCTGGGGAAATGAGCAGTTCTTC CASSLMEAWGNEQFF
. once TRBJ2-3 TRBV7-5 TGTGCCAGAAGCCAATGGACTAGCGGGAGTGGAACAGATACGCAGTATTTT CARSQWTSGSGTDTQYF
. . TRBJ1-1 TRBV16 TGTGCCAGCAGCCAAGCGCGGGGGAACACTGAAGCTTTCTTT CASSQARGNTEAFF
TRBD2 . TRBJ2-1 TRBV6-4 TGTGCCAGCAGTTTAGCGGGATTCTCCTACAATGAGCAGTTCTTC CASSLAGFSYNEQFF
. . TRBJ1-1 TRBV29-1 TGCAGCGTTAGACTGAACACTGAAGCTTTCTTT CSVRLNTEAFF
. . TRBJ2-5 TRBV11-1 TGTGCCAGCAGCTTAGGTCCAGGGCCTCAAGAGACCCAGTACTTC CASSLGPGPQETQYF
. . TRBJ2-3 TRBV15 TGTGCCACCAGCAGTCGGAGGCAGTACACAGATACGCAGTATTTT CATSSRRQYTDTQYF
TRBD2 . TRBJ2-3 TRBV27 TGTGCCAGCAGTTTGAGTTGGCTAGCGGGGGAGACAGATACGCAGTATTTT CASSLSWLAGETDTQYF
. . TRBJ2-5 TRBV4-3 TGCGCCAGCAGCCAAGATCCGACTCCCCCCGAGACCCAGTACTTC CASSQDPTPPETQYF
. . TRBJ1-1 TRBV28 TGTGCCAGCAGTTTGACGTACAGGGAGGTGGAGGCTTTCTTT CASSLTYREVEAFF
. . TRBJ1-6 TRBV6-6 TGTGCCAGCAGTTCAGGATGGGGGAACTCACCCCTCCACTTT CASSSGWGNSPLHF
TRBD1 . TRBJ2-3 TRBV27 TGTGCCAGCAGCCCCAGTGTACAGGGGATTTTCACAGATACGCAGTATTTT CASSPSVQGIFTDTQYF
TRBD2 once TRBJ2-5 TRBV29-1 TGCAGCGCCAAAGTGCGGGGACTAGCGGGAAGGGAGACCCAGTACTTC CSAKVRGLAGRETQYF
. . TRBJ1-1 TRBV27 TGTGCCAGCAGTTTCGGGGGTAGCAGCACTGAAGCTTTCTTT CASSFGGSSTEAFF
. . TRBJ1-1 TRBV6-5 TGTGCCAGCAGTTACTTTGGGGGGTCCACTGAAGCTTTCTTT CASSYFGGSTEAFF
. . TRBJ2-1 TRBV10-3 TGTGCCATCAGTGGAGGACGGTTAAATGAGCAGTTCTTC CAISGGRLNEQFF
TRBD1 . TRBJ1-2 TRBV6-6 TGTGCCAGCAGTTACGAGACAGGGGACGCTAACTATGGCTACACCTTC CASSYETGDANYGYTF
. . TRBJ2-2 TRBV19 TGTGCCAGTAGTATGAGGCTAGGGGCGGTTAACACCGGGGAGCTGTTTTTT CASSMRLGAVNTGELFF
. . TRBJ1-5 TRBV6-6 TGTGCCAGCAGTTATGGGGCTTATCAGCCCCAGCATTTT CASSYGAYQPQHF
. . TRBJ2-7 TRBV27 TGTGCCAGCAGTTCGCGCCGGGGTTCCCCTTCCTACGAGCAGTACTTC CASSSRRGSPSYEQYF